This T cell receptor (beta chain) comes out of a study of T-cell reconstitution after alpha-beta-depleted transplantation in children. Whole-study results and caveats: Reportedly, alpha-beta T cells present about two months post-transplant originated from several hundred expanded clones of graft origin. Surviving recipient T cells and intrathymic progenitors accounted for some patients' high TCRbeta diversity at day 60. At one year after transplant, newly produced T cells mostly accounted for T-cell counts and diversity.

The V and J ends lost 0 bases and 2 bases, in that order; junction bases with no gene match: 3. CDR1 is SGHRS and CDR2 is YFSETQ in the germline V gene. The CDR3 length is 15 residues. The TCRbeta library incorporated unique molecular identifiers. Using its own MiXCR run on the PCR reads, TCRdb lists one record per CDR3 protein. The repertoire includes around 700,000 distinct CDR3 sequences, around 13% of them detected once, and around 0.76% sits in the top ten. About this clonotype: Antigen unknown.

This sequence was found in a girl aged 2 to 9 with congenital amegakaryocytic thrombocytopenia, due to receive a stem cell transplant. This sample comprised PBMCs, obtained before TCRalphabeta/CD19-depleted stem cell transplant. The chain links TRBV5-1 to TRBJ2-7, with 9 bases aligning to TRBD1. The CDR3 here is CASSLVGTGPYEQYF. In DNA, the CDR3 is TGCGCCAGCAGCTTGGTCGGGACAGGGCCCTACGAGCAGTACTTC.